This entry concerns a single TCR beta chain. An end of the junction does not agree with germline; a read error may underlie this. The sample providers were healthy Caucasian people from Russia, aged about 6 to 95. The data stem from a study of blood T cells in healthy people across ages. This CDR3 spans 19 amino acids. The V gene's germline CDR1 is SEHNR and CDR2 FQNEAQ (reference sequence). It was with a sample-barcoded 5' primer and a J-beta primer mix that a second PCR of about 7 to 12 cycles was run. Researchers report that a template-switch adaptor with 12 random nucleotides tagged each cDNA molecule. TCRdb reanalysed the 5' RACE reads using MiXCR and keeps one entry per CDR3 protein. The table records roughly 830,000 distinct CDR3 sequences, approximately 65% of them present only once.

The chain employs TRBV7-9 and TRBJ2-6; 9 nucleotides agree with TRBD2. The specimen was blood. The sequence derives from a man aged 25-45 years in good health. In DNA, the CDR3 is TGTGCCAGTAGCTATGGTAGCGGGGGTCCTAGCTCTGGGGCCAACGTCCTGACTTTC. This sequence encodes CASSYGSGGPSSGANVLTF.